A single sample gave rise to the 22 T cell receptor beta chains below, sequenced in a study of T cells in Graves' hyperthyroidism and ophthalmopathy. Amplification of TCR beta CDR3 regions was performed using RNA transcripts as template. The HTBI set primed first-round TCR CDR3 RT-PCR. From the multiplex PCR reads, TCRdb called clonotypes with MiXCR, one entry per CDR3 protein. The sample holds under 350,000 distinct CDR3 sequences; roughly 20% are singletons and the top ten take around 54%. Source material: blood. These receptors all come from a woman in her 50s with Graves' hyperthyroidism.

The chain has TRBV5-5 and TRBJ1-4; no firm D call. CDR1 SGHKS and CDR2 YYEKEE come from the germline V gene (reference sequence). Trimming stripped 7 bases from V and 0 bases from J, with 10 bases between. The CDR3 is 14 amino acids. CDR3 protein: CASGRTATNEKLFF. CDR3 nucleotides: TGTGCCAGCGGGAGGACGGCAACTAATGAAAAACTGTTTTTT.

This clonotype was picked up many times. The rearrangement uses TRBV2 and TRBJ2-5, with 15 bases identical to TRBD2. This CDR3 is 17 amino acids long. From germline, CDR1 is SNHLY and CDR2 FYNNEI. The junction had 5 bases not matched to a gene; V was cut back by 5 bases and J by 1 base. CDR3 region: CASSYGTSGGSQETQYF. DNA of the CDR3: TGTGCCAGCAGTTACGGGACTAGCGGGGGGTCCCAAGAGACCCAGTACTTC.

This clonotype was seen more than once but under ten times. The genes are TRBV30 and TRBJ2-7; the match to TRBD1 covers 9 bases. This CDR3 spans 12 amino acids. Germline trimming cut 7 bases from V and 2 bases from J; bases unmatched to any gene: 3. In germline, CDR1 is GTSNPN, CDR2 SVGIG (reference sequence). Here the CDR3 reads CAYGQGTYEQYF. CDR3 nucleotide sequence: TGTGCCTATGGACAGGGGACCTACGAGCAGTACTTC.

CDR3 DNA: TGTGCCAGCAAAACCGGGACAGGAGATTATGGCTACACCTTC. It codes for CASKTGTGDYGYTF. The genes are TRBV27 and TRBJ1-2, with TRBD1 identical over 8 bases. V gave up 7 bases and J gave up 5 bases; unmatched junction bases: 9. CDR3 size: 14 residues. Germline CDR1 reads MNHEY; CDR2 reads SMNVEV (reference sequence).

This clonotype came up many times. The chain uses TRBV3-1 and TRBJ1-1; unclear D gene. The CDR3 is 16 amino acids. From germline, CDR1 is LGHDT and CDR2 YNNKEL (reference sequence). V gave up 4 bases and J gave up 0 bases, with 15 bases separating them. In DNA, the CDR3 is TGTGCCAGCAGCCCCCTATTTAGTCAACTGAACACTGAAGCTTTCTTT. It translates to CASSPLFSQLNTEAFF.

This clonotype was recorded at least ten times. The V gene is TRBV20-1, the J gene TRBJ2-7; D is possibly TRBD1 (6 bases). From germline, CDR1 is DFQATT and CDR2 SNEGSKA (reference sequence). The CDR3 contains 13 residues. Trimming shortened V by 6 bases and J by 3 bases, and 15 bases separated the two germline ends. For the CDR3, the DNA is TGCAGTGCGAAGGGACGGGGACACTACGAGCAGTACTTC. It codes for CSAKGRGHYEQYF.

This clonotype has just one count. A single base separates this from a much larger clone, so it may be a read error. The chain employs TRBV27 and TRBJ2-2; 7 nucleotides align to TRBD1. The CDR3 is made up of 15 amino acids. Germline CDR1 MNHEY, CDR2 SMNVEV (reference sequence). DNA for the CDR3: TGTGCCAGCAGTCTCCGGACAGGATTCACCGGGGAGCCGTTTTTT. Translating gives CASSLRTGFTGEPFF.

The rearrangement joins TRBV5-5 to TRBJ2-7; possible D gene TRBD1, 5 bases. There are 13 residues in the CDR3. From germline, CDR1 is SGHKS and CDR2 YYEKEE (reference sequence). V gave up 4 bases and J gave up 5 bases, with 13 bases separating them. The chain's CDR3 is CASSRSGANEQYV. The CDR3 DNA reads as TGTGCCAGCAGCCGCAGTGGGGCGAACGAGCAGTACGTC.

In this sample, this clonotype turned up many times. V gene TRBV2 combines with J gene TRBJ2-1; 8 nucleotides align to TRBD1. The V gene's germline CDR1 is SNHLY and CDR2 FYNNEI. The CDR3 is 14 amino acids. With V trimmed by 8 bases and J by 0 bases, 3 bases remained unmatched. The CDR3 DNA is TGTGCCAGCCGGGACAGGAGCTCCTACAATGAGCAGTTCTTC. Its protein is CASRDRSSYNEQFF.

This clonotype appeared a few times. J is TRBJ1-4 and V is TRBV20-1; D uncertain. The length of the CDR3 is 16 residues. The V gene's germline CDR1 is DFQATT and CDR2 SNEGSKA (reference sequence). The V gene lost 6 bases and the J gene lost 5 bases, with 22 bases spanning the gap. CDR3 loop: CSAQASRSSRNEKLFF. CDR3 in DNA: TGCAGTGCGCAGGCGTCCCGGAGTTCTCGAAATGAAAAACTGTTTTTT.

The CDR3 loop reads CASSLGWEVSNEQFF. As DNA, the CDR3 is TGTGCCAGCAGCTTAGGGTGGGAGGTGTCGAATGAGCAGTTCTTC. The chain couples TRBV11-2 to TRBJ2-1; tentative D call: TRBD2 (6 bases). CDR3 size: 15 residues. The germline V gene encodes CDR1 SGHAT and CDR2 FQNNGV. V gave up 1 base and J gave up 7 bases, with 14 bases separating them.

Ten or more counts support this clonotype. V usage is TRBV27 and J usage is TRBJ1-6; D not certain. CDR1 and CDR2 (germline): MNHEY, SMNVEV (reference sequence). V shed 6 bases and J shed 4 bases, with 19 bases lying between them. The CDR3 is 17 amino acids. The CDR3 region is CASRPWQSSGYNSPLHF. The DNA of the CDR3 is TGTGCCAGCAGACCCTGGCAGTCAAGTGGTTATAATTCACCCCTCCACTTT.

A few counts support this clonotype. The chain joins TRBV6-1 to TRBJ2-1, with D tentatively TRBD2 (6 bases). Germline V CDR1 and CDR2: MNHNS, SASEGT. The ends were cut back, 1 base at V and 9 bases at J, with 10 bases in the middle. The CDR3 is 13 amino acids. The CDR3 nucleotides read TGTGCCAGCAGTGAAGGGGGACTTTTTGAGCAGTTCTTC. Encoded protein: CASSEGGLFEQFF.

The chain recombines TRBV30 with TRBJ2-1, with a possible D match to TRBD2 (6 bases). From germline, CDR1 is GTSNPN and CDR2 SVGIG (reference sequence). The CDR3 is made up of 14 amino acids. Trimming took off 3 bases at V and 5 bases at J, with 14 bases between the two ends. CDR3 nucleotides: TGTGCCTGGAGACTCGCACGGAGGGACAATGAGCAGTTCTTC. Protein sequence: CAWRLARRDNEQFF.

The V gene is TRBV5-1, the J gene TRBJ2-3; TRBD1 is a possible D gene (5 bases). Germline assignment: CDR1 SGHRS and CDR2 YFSETQ. The length of the CDR3 is 14 residues. V dropped 6 bases and J dropped 1 base, with 12 bases sitting between them. The CDR3 protein is CASTWGSRTDTQYF. The DNA for the CDR3 is TGCGCCAGCACCTGGGGCTCTCGCACAGATACGCAGTATTTT.

Of note for this clonotype: A much larger clone lies one base from this, so it may be a read error. V gene TRBV20-1 combines with J gene TRBJ1-4; tentative D call: TRBD1 (5 bases). CDR3 length equals 15 residues. The ends were cut back, 0 bases at V and 10 bases at J, with 18 bases in the middle. Germline CDR1 is DFQATT and CDR2 is SNEGSKA (reference sequence). The CDR3 spells CSARDLREGSGKLFF. The CDR3 coding sequence is TGCAGTGCTAGAGATCTCAGGGAAGGCAGTGGAAAACTGTTTTTT.

The sample holds a few counts of this clonotype. This CDR3 reads CASSPYIAPADTQYF. The CDR3 DNA sequence: TGTGCCAGCTCACCATATATCGCGCCCGCGGATACGCAGTATTTT. The chain joins TRBV18 to TRBJ2-3; D remains unclear. The CDR3 is made up of 15 amino acids. Looked up from germline, CDR1 is KGHSH and CDR2 is LQKENI. V dropped 2 bases and J dropped 6 bases, with 15 bases sitting between them.

This chain joins TRBV9 and TRBJ2-1, with 8 bases lining up with TRBD2. J gave up 1 base and V 4 bases, and 7 bases lay outside the gene matches. Germline assignment: CDR1 SGDLS and CDR2 YYNGEE. This CDR3 spans 16 amino acids. The CDR3 reads CASSLSGSTSYNEQFF. CDR3 sequence (DNA): TGTGCCAGCAGCTTGAGCGGGAGTACTTCCTACAATGAGCAGTTCTTC.

This clonotype was picked up many times. J is TRBJ2-1 and V is TRBV24-1; 7 nucleotides align to TRBD2. V trimming: 9 bases; J trimming: 3 bases; junction bases outside the gene matches: 10. Germline V lookup: CDR1 KGHDR, CDR2 SFDVKD. CDR3 length equals 15 residues. The CDR3 sequence is CATLGDERGYNEQFF. For the CDR3, the DNA is TGTGCCACCCTAGGGGACGAGCGGGGCTACAATGAGCAGTTCTTC.

Many counts were recorded for this clonotype. This chain uses TRBV7-9 with TRBJ2-1; TRBD2 agrees at 12 bases. The CDR3 consists of 15 residues. With 1 base clipped from V and 9 bases from J, the junction kept 4 bases outside the gene matches. Germline CDR1 is SEHNR and CDR2 is FQNEAQ (reference sequence). CDR3 protein: CASSLGLAGVVEQFF. The DNA of the CDR3 is TGTGCCAGCAGCTTAGGACTAGCGGGAGTCGTTGAGCAGTTCTTC.

This clonotype has a handful of counts. CDR3: CATSRDSVGEQFF. CDR3 nucleotides: TGTGCCACCAGCAGAGATTCAGTTGGTGAGCAGTTCTTC. The V and J genes are TRBV15 and TRBJ2-1, with D unresolved. Germline V gene data show CDR1 as LNHNV and CDR2 as YYDKDF (reference sequence). This CDR3 is built from 13 residues. V lost 0 bases and J lost 9, with 9 bases in between.

In its sample, this clonotype was seen many times. The genes are TRBV2 and TRBJ2-7, with a possible D match to TRBD2 (5 bases). V was clipped by 8 bases and J by 7 bases, with 12 bases between them. The length of the CDR3 is 11 residues. Germline CDR1 SNHLY, CDR2 FYNNEI. CDR3 DNA: TGTGCCAGCGAGGCTAGCAGAGAGCAGTACTTC. Translating it yields CASEASREQYF.